This T cell receptor (beta chain) was found in a study of response to subunit inactivated influenza vaccine. A note on this clonotype: Its antigen is unidentified.

Each CDR3 protein is one row after TCRdb ran MiXCR on the RT-PCR reads. Found here are a few hundred thousand distinct CDR3 sequences, approximately 11% of them singletons; the top ten hold 10% to 15%. This CDR3 is 16 amino acids long. Per germline, CDR1 SGHRS and CDR2 YFSETQ. V dropped 6 bases and J dropped 0 bases, with 18 bases sitting between them. General study points: Authors suggested each seasonal influenza vaccination recruits few new T cells.

This material consisted of PBMCs from blood, taken roughly 6 weeks after vaccination. This TCR came from a middle-aged man who received an inactivated influenza vaccine. J is TRBJ1-1 and V is TRBV5-1; tentatively, D is TRBD1 (6 bases). CDR3 residues: CASKGGGGNMNTEAFF. The CDR3 nucleotides read TGCGCCAGCAAAGGGGGTGGGGGAAACATGAACACTGAAGCTTTCTTT.